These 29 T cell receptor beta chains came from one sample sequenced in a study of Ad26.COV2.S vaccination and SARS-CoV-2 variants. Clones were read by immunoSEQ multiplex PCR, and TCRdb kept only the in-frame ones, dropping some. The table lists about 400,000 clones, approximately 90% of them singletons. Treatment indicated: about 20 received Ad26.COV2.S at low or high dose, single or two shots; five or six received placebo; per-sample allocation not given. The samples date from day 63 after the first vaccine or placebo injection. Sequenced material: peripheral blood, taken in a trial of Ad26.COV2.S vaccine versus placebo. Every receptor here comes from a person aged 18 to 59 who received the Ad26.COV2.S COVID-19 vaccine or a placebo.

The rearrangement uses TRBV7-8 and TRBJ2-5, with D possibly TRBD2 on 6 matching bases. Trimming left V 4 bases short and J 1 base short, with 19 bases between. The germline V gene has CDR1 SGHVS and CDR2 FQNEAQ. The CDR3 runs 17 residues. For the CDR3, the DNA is TGTGCCAGCAGCTCCCGGGGCGGGGTATTTATCCAAGAGACCCAGTACTTC. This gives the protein CASSSRGGVFIQETQYF. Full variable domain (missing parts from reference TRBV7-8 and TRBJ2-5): GAGVSQSPRYKVAKRGQDVALRCDPISGHVSLFWYQQALGQGPEFLTYFQNEAQLDKSGLPSDRFFAERPEGSVSTLKIQRTQQEDSAVYLCASSSRGGVFIQETQYFGPGTRLLVL.

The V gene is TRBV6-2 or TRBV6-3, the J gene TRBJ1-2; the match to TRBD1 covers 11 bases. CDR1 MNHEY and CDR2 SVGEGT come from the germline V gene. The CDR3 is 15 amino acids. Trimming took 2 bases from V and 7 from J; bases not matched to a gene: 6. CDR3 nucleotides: TGTGCCAGCAGTTACGGACAGGGGGCGGTAGGTGGCTACACCTTC. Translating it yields CASSYGQGAVGGYTF.

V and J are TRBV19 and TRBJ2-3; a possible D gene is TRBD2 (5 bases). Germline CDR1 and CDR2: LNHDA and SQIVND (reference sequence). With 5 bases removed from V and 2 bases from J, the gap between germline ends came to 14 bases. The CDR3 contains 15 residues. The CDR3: CASSLRDWDTDTQYF. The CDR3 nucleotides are TGTGCCAGTAGTCTCCGGGATTGGGACACAGATACGCAGTATTTT.

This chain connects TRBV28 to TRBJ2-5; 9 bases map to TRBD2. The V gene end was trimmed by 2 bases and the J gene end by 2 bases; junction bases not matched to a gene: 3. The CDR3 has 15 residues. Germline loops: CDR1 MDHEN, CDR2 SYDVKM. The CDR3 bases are TGTGCCAGCAGTTTAGTGCGGGGGGGGCAAGAGACCCAGTACTTC. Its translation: CASSLVRGGQETQYF.

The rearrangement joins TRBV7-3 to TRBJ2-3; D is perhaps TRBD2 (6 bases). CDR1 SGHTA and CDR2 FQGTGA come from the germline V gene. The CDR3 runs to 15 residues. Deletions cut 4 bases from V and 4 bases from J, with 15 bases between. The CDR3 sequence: CASSSDGTSPDTQYF. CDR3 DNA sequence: TGTGCCAGCAGCTCCGATGGGACTTCCCCAGATACGCAGTATTTT.

CDR3 sequence: CASSLIGGQGNYGYTF. CDR3 DNA sequence: TGTGCCAGCAGCCTTATAGGTGGACAGGGGAACTATGGCTACACCTTC. V usage is TRBV28 and J usage is TRBJ1-2; TRBD1 matches at 9 bases. The germline CDR1 and CDR2 sequences are MDHEN and SYDVKM. V trimming: 6 bases; J trimming: 2 bases; junction bases outside the gene matches: 10. This CDR3 is 16 amino acids long.

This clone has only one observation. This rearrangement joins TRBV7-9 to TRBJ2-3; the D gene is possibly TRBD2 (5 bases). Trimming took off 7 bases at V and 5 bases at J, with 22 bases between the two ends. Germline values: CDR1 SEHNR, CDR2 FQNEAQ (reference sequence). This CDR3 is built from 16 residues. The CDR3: CASIPLRGSLVDTQYF. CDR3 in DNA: TGTGCCAGCATCCCTCTTCGCGGGTCGTTAGTAGATACGCAGTATTTT.

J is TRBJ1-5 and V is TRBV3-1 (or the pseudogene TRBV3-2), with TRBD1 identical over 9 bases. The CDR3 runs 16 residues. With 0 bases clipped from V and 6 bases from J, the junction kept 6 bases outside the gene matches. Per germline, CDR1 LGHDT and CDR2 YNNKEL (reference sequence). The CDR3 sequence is CASSQEYGQGTQPQHF. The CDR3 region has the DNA TGTGCCAGCAGCCAAGAATACGGACAGGGGACTCAGCCCCAGCATTTT.

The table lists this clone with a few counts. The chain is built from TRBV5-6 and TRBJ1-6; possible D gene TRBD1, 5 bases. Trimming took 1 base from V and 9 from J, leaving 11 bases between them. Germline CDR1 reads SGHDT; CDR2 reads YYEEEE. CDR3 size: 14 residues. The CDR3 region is CASSLLGVGSPLHF. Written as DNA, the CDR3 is TGTGCCAGCAGCTTGTTAGGGGTGGGTTCACCCCTCCACTTT.

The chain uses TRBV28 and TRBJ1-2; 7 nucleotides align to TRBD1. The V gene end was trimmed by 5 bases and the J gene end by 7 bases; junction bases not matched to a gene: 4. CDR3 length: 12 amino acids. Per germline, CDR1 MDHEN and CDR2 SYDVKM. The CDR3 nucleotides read TGTGCCAGCAGTACCTCAGGGGGTGGCTACACCTTC. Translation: CASSTSGGGYTF.

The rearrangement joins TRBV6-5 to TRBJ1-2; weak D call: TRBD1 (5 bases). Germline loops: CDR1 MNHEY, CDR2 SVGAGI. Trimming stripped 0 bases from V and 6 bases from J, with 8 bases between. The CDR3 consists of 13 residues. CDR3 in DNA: TGTGCCAGCAGTTACTCGGGCAGGGATGGCTACACCTTC. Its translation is CASSYSGRDGYTF.

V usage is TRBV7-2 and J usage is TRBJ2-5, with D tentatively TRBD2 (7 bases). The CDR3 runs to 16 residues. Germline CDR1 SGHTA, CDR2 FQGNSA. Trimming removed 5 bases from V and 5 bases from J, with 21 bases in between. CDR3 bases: TGTGCCAGCAGCCCCCCCGTCCCGGGGGGCAGGGAGACCCAGTACTTC. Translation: CASSPPVPGGRETQYF.

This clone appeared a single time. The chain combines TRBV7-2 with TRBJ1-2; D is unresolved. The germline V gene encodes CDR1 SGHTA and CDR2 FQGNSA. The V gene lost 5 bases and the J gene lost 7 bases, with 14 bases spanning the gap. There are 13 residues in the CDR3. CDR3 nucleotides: TGTGCCAGCAGCAACATCCAAATCTCTGGCTACACCTTC. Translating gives CASSNIQISGYTF.

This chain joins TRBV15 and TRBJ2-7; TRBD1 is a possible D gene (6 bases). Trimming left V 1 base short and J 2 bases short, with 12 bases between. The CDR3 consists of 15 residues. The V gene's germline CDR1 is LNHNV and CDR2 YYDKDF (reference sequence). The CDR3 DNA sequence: TGTGCCACCAGCAGAGTGGGCAGGGACACCTACGAGCAGTACTTC. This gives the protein CATSRVGRDTYEQYF.

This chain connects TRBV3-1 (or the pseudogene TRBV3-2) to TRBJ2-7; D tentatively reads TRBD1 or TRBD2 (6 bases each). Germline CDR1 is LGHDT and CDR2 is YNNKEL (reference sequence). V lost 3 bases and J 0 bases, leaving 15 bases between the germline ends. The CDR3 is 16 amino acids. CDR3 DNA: TGTGCCAGCAGCCATGACTCGGGGGCTAGCTCCTACGAGCAGTACTTC. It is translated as CASSHDSGASSYEQYF.

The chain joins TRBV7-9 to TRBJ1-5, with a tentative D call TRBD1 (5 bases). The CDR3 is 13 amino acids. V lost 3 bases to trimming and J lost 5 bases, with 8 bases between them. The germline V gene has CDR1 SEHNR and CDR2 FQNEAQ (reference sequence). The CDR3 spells CASSLWGDQPQHF. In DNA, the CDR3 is TGTGCCAGCAGCTTGTGGGGGGATCAGCCCCAGCATTTT.

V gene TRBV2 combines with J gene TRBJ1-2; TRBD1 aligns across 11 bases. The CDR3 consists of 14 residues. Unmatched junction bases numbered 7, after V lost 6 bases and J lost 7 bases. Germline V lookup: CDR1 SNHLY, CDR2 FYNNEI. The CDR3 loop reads CASRGTGGLSGYTF. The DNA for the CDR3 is TGTGCCAGCAGGGGGACAGGGGGTTTGTCTGGCTACACCTTC.

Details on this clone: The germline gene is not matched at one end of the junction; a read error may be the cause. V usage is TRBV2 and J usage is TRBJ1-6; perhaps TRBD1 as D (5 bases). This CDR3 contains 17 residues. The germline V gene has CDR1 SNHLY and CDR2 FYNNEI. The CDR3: CASSQASRQTYNSPLHF. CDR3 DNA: TGTGCCAGCAGTCAAGCCTCTAGACAGACCTATAATTCACCCCTCCACTTT.

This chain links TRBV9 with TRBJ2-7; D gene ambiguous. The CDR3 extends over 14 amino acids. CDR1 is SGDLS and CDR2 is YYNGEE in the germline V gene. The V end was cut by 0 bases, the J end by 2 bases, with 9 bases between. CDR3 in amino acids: CASSVALGTYEQYF. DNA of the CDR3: TGTGCCAGCAGCGTAGCTTTAGGGACCTACGAGCAGTACTTC.

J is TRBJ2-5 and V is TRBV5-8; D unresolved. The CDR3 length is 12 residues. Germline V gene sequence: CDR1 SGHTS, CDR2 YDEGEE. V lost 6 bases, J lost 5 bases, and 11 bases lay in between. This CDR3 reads CASTSLGETQYF. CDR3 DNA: TGTGCCAGCACCTCGCTTGGTGAGACCCAGTACTTC.

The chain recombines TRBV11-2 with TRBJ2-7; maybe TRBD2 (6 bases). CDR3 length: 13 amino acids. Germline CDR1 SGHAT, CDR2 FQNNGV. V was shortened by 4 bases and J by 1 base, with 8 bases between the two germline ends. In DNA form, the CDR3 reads TGTGCCAGCAGCTCCGGGACTTCCTACGAGCAGTACTTC. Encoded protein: CASSSGTSYEQYF.

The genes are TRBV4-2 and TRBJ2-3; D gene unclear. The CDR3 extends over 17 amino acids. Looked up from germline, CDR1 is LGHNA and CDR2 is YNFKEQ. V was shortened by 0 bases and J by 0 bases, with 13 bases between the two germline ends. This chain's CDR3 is CASSQDIGYTSTDTQYF. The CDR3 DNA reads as TGTGCCAGCAGCCAAGATATTGGCTATACTAGCACAGATACGCAGTATTTT.

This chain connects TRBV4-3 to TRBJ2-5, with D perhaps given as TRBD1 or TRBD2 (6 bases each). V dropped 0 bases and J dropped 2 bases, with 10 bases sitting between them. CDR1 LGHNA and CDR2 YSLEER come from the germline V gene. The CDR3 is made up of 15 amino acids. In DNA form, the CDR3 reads TGCGCCAGCAGCCAAGACGGGGGCTTACAAGAGACCCAGTACTTC. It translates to CASSQDGGLQETQYF.

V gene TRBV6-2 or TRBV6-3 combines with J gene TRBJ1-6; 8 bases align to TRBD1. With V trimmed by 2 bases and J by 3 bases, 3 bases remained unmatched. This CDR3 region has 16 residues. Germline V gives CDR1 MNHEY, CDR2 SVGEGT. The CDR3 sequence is CASSYTGTGYNSPLHF. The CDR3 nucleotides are TGTGCCAGCAGTTACACCGGGACAGGCTATAATTCACCCCTCCACTTT.

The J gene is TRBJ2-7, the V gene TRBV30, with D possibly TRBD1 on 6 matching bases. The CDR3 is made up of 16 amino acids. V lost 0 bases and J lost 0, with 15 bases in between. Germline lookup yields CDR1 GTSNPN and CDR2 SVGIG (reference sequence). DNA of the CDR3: TGTGCCTGGAGTGTACTTGGGGGACACCTCTCCTACGAGCAGTACTTC. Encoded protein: CAWSVLGGHLSYEQYF.

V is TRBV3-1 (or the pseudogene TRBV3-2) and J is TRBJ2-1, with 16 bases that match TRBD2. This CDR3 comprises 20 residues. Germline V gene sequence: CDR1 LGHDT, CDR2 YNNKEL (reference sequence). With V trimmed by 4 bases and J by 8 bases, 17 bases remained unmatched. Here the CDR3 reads CASSPGPGLAGGLLGDEQFF. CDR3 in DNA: TGTGCCAGCAGCCCAGGACCGGGACTAGCGGGGGGGCTCCTGGGCGATGAGCAGTTCTTC.

CDR3 bases: TGCGCCAGCAGTTCAGGACAGCAGAGTAATGAAAAACTGTTTTTT. Protein sequence: CASSSGQQSNEKLFF. The V gene is TRBV5-1, the J gene TRBJ1-4, with a weak D call TRBD1 (6 bases). The length of the CDR3 is 15 residues. Germline loops: CDR1 SGHRS, CDR2 YFSETQ. V lost 5 bases to trimming and J lost 4 bases, with 15 bases between them.

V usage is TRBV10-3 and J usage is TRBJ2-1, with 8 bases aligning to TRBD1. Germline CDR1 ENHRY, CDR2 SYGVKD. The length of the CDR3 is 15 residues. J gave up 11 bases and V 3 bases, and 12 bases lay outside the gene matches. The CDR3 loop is CAISDGTGTTMKQFF. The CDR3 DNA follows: TGTGCCATCAGTGATGGGACAGGAACTACAATGAAGCAGTTCTTC.

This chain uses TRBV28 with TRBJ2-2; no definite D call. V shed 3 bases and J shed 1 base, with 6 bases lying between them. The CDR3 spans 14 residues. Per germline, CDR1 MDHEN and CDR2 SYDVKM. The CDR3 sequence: CASSLVQNTGELFF. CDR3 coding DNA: TGTGCCAGCAGTTTGGTTCAGAACACCGGGGAGCTGTTTTTT. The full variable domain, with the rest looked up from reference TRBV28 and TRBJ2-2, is DVKVTQSSRYLVKRTGEKVFLECVQDMDHENMFWYRQDPGLGLRLIYFSYDVKMKEKGDIPEGYSVSREKKERFSLILESASTNQTSMYLCASSLVQNTGELFFGEGSRLTVL.